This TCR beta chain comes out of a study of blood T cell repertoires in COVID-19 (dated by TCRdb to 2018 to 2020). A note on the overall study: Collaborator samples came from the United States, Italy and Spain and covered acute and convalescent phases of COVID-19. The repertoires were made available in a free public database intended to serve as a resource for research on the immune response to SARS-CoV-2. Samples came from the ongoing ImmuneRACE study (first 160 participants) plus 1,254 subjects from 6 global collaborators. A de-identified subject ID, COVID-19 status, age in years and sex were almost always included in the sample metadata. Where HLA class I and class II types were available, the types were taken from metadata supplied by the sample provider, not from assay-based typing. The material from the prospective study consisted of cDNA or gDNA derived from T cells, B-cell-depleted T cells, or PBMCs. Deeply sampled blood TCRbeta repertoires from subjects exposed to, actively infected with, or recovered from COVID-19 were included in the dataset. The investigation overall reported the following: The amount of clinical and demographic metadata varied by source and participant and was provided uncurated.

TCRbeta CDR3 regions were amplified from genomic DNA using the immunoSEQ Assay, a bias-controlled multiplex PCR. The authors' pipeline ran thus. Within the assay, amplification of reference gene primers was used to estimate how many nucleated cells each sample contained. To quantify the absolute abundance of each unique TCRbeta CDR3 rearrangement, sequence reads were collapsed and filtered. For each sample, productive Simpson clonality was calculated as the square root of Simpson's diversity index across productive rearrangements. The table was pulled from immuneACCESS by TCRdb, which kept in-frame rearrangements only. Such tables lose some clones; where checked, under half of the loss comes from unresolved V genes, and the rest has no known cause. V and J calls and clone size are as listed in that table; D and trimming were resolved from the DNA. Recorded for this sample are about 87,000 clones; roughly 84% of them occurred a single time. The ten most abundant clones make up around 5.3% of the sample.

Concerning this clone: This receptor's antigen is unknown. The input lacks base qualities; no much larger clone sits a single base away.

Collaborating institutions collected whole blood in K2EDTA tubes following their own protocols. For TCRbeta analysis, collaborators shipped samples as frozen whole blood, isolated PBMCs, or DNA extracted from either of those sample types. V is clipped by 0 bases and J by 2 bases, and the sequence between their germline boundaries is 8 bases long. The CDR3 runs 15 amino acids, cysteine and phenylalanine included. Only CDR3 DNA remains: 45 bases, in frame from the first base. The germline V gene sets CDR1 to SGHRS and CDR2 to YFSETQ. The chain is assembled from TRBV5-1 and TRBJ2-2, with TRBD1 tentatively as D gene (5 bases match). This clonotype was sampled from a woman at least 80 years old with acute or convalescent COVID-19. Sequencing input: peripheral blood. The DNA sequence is TGCGCCAGCAGCTTGGGACAGTCAAACACCGGGGAGCTGTTTTTT. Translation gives CASSLGQSNTGELFF.